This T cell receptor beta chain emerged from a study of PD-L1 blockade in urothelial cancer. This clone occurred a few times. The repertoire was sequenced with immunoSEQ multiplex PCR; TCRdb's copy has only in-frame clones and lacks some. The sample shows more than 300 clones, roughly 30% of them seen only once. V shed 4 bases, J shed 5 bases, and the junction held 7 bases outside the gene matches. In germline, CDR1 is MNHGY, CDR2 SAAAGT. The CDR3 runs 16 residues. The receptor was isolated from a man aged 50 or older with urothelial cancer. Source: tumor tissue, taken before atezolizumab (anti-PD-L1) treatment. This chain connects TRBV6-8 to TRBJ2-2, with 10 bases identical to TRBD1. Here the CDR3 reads CASSSRQGAWTGELFF. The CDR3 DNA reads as TGTGCCAGCAGTTCCCGACAGGGGGCTTGGACCGGGGAGCTGTTTTTT.